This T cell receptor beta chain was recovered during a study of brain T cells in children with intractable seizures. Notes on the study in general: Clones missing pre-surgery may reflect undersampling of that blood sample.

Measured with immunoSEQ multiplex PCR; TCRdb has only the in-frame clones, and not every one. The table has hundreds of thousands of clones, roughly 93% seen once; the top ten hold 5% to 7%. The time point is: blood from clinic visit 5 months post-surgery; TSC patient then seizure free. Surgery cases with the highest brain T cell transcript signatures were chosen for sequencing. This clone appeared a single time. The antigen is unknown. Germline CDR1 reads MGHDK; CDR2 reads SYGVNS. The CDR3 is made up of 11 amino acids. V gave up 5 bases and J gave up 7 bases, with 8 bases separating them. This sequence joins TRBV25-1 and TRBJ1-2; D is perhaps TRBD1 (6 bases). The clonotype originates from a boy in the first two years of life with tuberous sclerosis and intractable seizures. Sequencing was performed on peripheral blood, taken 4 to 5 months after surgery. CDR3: CASSTGFGYTF. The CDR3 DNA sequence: TGTGCCAGCAGTACAGGGTTTGGCTACACCTTC.